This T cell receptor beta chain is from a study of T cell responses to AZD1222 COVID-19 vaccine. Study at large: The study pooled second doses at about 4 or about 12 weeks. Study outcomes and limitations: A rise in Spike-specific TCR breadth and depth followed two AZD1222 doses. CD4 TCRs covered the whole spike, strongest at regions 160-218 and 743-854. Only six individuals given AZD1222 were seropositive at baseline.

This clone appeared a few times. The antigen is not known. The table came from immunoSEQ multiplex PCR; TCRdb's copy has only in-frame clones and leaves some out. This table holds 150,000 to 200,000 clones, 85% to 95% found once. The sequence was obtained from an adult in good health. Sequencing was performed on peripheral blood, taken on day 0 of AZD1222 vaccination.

The CDR3 region is CASSTGTQSYEQYF. DNA for the CDR3: TGTGCCAGCAGTACCGGGACACAATCCTACGAGCAGTACTTC. The chain recombines TRBV2 with TRBJ2-7, with D maybe TRBD1 (6 bases). The germline gives CDR1 SNHLY, CDR2 FYNNEI. Between the trimmed V and J ends, which lost 5 bases and 1 base, there was a span of 12 bases. The CDR3 contains 14 residues.